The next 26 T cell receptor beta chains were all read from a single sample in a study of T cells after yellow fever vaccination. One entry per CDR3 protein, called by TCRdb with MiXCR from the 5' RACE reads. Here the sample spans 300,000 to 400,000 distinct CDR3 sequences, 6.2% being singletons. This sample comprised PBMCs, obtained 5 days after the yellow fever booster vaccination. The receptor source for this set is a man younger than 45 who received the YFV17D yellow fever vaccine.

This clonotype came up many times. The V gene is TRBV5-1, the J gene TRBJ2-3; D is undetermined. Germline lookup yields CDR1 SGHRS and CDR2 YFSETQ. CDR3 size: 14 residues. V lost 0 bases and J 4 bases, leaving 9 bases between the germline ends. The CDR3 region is CASSLGGEADTQYF. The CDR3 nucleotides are TGCGCCAGCAGCTTGGGCGGAGAAGCAGATACGCAGTATTTT. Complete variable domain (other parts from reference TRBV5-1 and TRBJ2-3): KAGVTQTPRYLIKTRGQQVTLSCSPISGHRSVSWYQQTPGQGLQFLFEYFSETQRNKGNFPGRFSGRQFSNSRSEMNVSTLELGDSALYLCASSLGGEADTQYFGPGTRLTVL.

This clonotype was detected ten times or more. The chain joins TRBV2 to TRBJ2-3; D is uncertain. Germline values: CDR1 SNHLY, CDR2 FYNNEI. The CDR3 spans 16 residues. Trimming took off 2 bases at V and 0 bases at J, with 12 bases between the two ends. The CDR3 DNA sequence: TGTGCCAGCAGTGAACTTTCGGCGGCGAGCACAGATACGCAGTATTTT. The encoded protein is CASSELSAASTDTQYF. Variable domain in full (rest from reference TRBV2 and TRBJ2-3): EPEVTQTPSHQVTQMGQEVILRCVPISNHLYFYWYRQILGQKVEFLVSFYNNEISEKSEIFDDQFSVERPDGSNFTLKIRSTKLEDSAMYFCASSELSAASTDTQYFGPGTRLTVL.

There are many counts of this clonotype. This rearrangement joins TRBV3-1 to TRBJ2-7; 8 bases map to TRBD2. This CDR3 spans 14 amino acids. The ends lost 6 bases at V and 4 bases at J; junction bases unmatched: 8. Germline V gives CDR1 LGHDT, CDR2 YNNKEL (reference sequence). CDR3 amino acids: CASSGGTRSYEQYF. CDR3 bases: TGTGCCAGCAGTGGCGGGACTAGGTCTTACGAGCAGTACTTC.

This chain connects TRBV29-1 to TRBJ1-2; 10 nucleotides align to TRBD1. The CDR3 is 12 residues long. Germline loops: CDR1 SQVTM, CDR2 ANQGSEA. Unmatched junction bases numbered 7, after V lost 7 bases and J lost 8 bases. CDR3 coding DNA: TGCAGCGCGGGGACAGGGGATTTCGGCTACACCTTC. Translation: CSAGTGDFGYTF.

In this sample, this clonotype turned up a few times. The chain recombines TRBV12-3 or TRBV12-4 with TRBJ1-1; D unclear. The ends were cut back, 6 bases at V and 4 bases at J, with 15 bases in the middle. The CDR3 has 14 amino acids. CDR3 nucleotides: TGTGCCAGCAGCCCTGGACGGATAGGCACTGAAGCTTTCTTT. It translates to CASSPGRIGTEAFF.

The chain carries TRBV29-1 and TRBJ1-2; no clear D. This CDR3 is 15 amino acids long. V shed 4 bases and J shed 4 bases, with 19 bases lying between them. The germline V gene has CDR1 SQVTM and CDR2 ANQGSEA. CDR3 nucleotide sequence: TGCAGCGTTGTCCAGTGGCCGACGAAAAGCTATGGCTACACCTTC. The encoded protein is CSVVQWPTKSYGYTF.

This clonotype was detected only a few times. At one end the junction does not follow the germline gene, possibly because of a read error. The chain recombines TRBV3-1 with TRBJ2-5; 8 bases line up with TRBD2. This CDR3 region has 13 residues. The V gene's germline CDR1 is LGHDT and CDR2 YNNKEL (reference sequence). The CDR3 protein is CASSQAHFDGRVF. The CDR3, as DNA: TGTGCCAGCAGCCAAGCCCATTTCGACGGGAGGGTCTTC.

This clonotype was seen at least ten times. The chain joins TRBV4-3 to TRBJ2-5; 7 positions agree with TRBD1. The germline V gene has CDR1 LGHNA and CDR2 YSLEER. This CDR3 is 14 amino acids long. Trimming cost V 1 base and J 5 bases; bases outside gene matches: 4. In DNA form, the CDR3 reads TGCGCCAGCAGCCAAGGACAGGGAAGGGAGACCCAGTACTTC. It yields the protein CASSQGQGRETQYF.

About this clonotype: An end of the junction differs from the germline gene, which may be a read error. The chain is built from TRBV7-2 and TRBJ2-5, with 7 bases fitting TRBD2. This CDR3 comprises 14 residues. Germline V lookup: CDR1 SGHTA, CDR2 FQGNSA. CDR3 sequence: CASSTIAGQGTQYF. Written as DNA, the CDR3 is TGTGCCAGCAGCACCATAGCGGGCCAAGGGACCCAGTACTTC.

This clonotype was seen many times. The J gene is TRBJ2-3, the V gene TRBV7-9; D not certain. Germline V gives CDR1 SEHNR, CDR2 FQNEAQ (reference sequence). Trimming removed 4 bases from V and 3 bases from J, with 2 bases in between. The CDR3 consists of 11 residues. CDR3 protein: CASSSTDTQYF. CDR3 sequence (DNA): TGTGCCAGCAGCTCAACAGATACGCAGTATTTT.

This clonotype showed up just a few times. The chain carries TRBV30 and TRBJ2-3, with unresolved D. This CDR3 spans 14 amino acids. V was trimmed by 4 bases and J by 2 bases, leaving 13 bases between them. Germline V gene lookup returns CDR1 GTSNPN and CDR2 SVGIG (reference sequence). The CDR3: CAWNGLGSTDTQYF. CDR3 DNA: TGTGCCTGGAATGGGTTGGGGTCCACAGATACGCAGTATTTT.

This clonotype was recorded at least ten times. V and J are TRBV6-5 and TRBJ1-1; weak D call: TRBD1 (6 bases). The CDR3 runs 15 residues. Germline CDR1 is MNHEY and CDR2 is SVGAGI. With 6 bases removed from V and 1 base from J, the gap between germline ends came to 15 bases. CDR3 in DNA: TGTGCCAGCAGGTTGGGGGGGGCAACGAACACTGAAGCTTTCTTT. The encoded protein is CASRLGGATNTEAFF.

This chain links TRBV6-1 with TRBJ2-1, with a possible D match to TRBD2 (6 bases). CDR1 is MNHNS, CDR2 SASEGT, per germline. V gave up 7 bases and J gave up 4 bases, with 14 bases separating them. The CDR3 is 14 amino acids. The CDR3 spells CASTDGSGYNEQFF. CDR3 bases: TGTGCCAGCACAGACGGGAGCGGTTACAATGAGCAGTTCTTC.

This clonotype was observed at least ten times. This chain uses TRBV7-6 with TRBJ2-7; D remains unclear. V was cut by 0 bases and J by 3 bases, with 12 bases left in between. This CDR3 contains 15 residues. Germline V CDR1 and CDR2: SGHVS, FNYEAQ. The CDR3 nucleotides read TGTGCCAGCAGCTTAGCGCAAGGGTTCTACTACGAGCAGTACTTC. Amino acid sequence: CASSLAQGFYYEQYF.

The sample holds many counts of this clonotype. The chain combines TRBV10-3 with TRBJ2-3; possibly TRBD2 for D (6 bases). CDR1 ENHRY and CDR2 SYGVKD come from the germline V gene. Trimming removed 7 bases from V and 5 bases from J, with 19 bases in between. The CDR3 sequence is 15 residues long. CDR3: CAITRAGSSGDTQYF. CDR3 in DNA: TGTGCCATCACCCGGGCGGGAAGTAGTGGAGATACGCAGTATTTT.

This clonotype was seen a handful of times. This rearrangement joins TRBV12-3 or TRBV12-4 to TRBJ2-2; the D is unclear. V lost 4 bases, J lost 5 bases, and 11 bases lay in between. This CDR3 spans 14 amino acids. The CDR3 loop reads CASSSHLGTGELFF. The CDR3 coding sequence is TGTGCCAGCAGTTCCCACCTGGGGACCGGGGAGCTGTTTTTT.

This CDR3 reads CASSTDTYEQYF. CDR3 in DNA: TGTGCCAGCAGCACTGACACCTACGAGCAGTACTTC. The chain carries TRBV7-2 and TRBJ2-7; D ambiguous. Germline V lookup: CDR1 SGHTA, CDR2 FQGNSA. The V and J ends lost 5 bases and 2 bases respectively, with 7 bases between them. This CDR3 spans 12 amino acids.

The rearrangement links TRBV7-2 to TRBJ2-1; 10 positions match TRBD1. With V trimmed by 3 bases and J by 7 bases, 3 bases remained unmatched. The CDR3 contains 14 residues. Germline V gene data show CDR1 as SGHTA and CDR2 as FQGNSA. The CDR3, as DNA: TGTGCCAGCAGCTTGACAGGGGGCGGGAATGAGCAGTTCTTC. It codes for CASSLTGGGNEQFF.

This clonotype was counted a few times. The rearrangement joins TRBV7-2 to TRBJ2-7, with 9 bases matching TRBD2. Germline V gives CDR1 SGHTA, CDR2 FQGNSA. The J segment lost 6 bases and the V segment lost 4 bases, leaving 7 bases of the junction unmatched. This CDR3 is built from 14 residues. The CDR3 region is CASSSPSGTTEQYF. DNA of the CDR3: TGTGCCAGCAGCTCCCCTAGCGGGACGACCGAGCAGTACTTC.

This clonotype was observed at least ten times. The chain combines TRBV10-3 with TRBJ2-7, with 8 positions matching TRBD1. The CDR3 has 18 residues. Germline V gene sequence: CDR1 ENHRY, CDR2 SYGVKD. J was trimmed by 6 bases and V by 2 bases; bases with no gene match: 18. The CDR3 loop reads CAISEGTGTGLWGLEQYF. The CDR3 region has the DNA TGTGCCATCAGTGAGGGAACCGGGACAGGACTTTGGGGGCTCGAGCAGTACTTC.

The CDR3 loop is CARNNRDELLYEQYF. The CDR3 coding sequence is TGTGCCAGGAATAACCGGGACGAACTCCTATACGAGCAGTACTTC. The rearrangement uses TRBV30 and TRBJ2-7, with D tentatively TRBD1 or TRBD2 (5 bases each). V dropped 8 bases and J dropped 4 bases, with 24 bases sitting between them. The CDR3 contains 15 residues. CDR1 GTSNPN and CDR2 SVGIG come from the germline V gene (reference sequence). Filled out from reference TRBV30 and TRBJ2-7, the complete variable domain reads SQTIHQWPATLVQPVGSPLSLECTVEGTSNPNLYWYRQAAGRGLQLLFYSVGIGQISSEVPQNLSASRPQDRQFILSSKKLLLSDSGFYLCARNNRDELLYEQYFGPGTRLTVT.

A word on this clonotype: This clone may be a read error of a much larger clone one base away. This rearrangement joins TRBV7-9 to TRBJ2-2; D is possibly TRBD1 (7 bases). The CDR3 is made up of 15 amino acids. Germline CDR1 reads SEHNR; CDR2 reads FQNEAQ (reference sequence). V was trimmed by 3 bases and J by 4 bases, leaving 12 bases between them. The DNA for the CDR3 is TGTGCCAGCAGCTTGACAGGGAGGTTCACCGGGGAGCTGTTTTTT. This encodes CASSLTGRFTGELFF.

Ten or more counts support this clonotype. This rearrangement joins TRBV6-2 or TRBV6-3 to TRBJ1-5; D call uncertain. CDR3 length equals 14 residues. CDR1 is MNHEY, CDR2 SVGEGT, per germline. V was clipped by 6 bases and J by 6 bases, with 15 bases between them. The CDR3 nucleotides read TGTGCCAGCAGATCGGGCCCCCCGGGTCAGCCCCAGCATTTT. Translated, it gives CASRSGPPGQPQHF.

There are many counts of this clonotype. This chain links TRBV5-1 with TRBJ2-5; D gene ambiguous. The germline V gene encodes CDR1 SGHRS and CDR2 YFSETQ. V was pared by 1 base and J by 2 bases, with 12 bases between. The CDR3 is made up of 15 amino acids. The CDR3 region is CASSLYRINQETQYF. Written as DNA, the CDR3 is TGCGCCAGCAGCTTGTATCGGATAAATCAAGAGACCCAGTACTTC.

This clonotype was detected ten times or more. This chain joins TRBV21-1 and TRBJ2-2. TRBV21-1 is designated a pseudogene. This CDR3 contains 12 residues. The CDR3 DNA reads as TGTGCCAGCAGCAAAGCGTCCGGGGAGCTGTTTTTT. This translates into CASSKASGELFF.

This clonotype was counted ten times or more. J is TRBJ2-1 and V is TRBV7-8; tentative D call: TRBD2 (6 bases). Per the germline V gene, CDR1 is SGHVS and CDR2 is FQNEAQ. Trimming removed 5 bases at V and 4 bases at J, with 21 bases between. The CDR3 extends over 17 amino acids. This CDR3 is CASSPRDGSGLYNEQFF. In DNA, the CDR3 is TGTGCCAGCAGCCCACGGGATGGGTCGGGACTTTACAATGAGCAGTTCTTC.